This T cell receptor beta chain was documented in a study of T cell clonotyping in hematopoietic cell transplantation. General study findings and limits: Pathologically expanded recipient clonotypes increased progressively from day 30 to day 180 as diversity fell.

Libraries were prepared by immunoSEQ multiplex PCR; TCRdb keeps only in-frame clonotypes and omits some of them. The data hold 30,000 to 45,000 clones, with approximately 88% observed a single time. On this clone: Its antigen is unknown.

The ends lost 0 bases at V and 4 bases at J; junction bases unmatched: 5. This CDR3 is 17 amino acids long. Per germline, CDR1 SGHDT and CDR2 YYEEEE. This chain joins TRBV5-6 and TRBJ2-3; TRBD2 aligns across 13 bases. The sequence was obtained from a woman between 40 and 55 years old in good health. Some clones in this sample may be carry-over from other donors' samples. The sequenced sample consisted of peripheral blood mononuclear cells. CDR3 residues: CASSLVLAGGQADTQYF. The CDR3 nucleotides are TGTGCCAGCAGCTTGGTACTAGCGGGAGGGCAGGCAGATACGCAGTATTTT.